This is a list of T cell receptor beta chains from one sample in a study of blood T cell repertoires in COVID-19. The method was immunoSEQ multiplex PCR; TCRdb's version includes in-frame clones alone and lacks a portion of them. The sample shows fewer than 250,000 clones, less than 90% of them seen only once. Sequenced input: PBMCs or T cells enriched from blood (not recorded which). Every receptor here comes from a woman between 25 and 40 years old who had been exposed to COVID-19. CDR3s include the opening cysteine and the closing phenylalanine or tryptophan. D genes are given only for firm matches. Size is omitted from some rows. Given values are once, few, many or a class for expanded clones.

TRBJ2-1	TRBV10-1	NA	TRBD2	CASSETGGAFSEQFF	TGCGCCAGCAGTGAGACCGGGGGGGCTTTTAGTGAGCAGTTCTTC
TRBJ1-1	TRBV6-5	NA	NA	CASSLSGLNTEAFF	TGTGCCAGCAGTCTGAGTGGTCTGAACACTGAAGCTTTCTTT
TRBJ2-1	TRBV6-2/TRBV6-3	NA	NA	CASSYSGGIEFF	TGTGCCAGCAGTTACTCTGGGGGGATTGAGTTCTTC
TRBJ1-2	TRBV5-4	NA	TRBD1	CASSFDRDYGYTF	TGTGCCAGCAGTTTCGACAGGGACTATGGCTACACCTTC
TRBJ1-6	TRBV19	NA	NA	CASSNNPGTYASPLHF	TGTGCCAGTAGTAACAATCCCGGGACTTACGCGTCACCCCTCCACTTT
TRBJ2-2	TRBV18	NA	NA	CASSQNQVSGELFF	TGTGCCAGCTCGCAAAACCAGGTCTCCGGGGAGCTGTTTTTT
TRBJ1-1	TRBV19	NA	TRBD1	CASRGTEIMNTEAFF	TGTGCCAGTAGGGGGACAGAGATAATGAACACTGAAGCTTTCTTT
TRBJ1-2	TRBV6-2/TRBV6-3	NA	NA	CASSFIYPVNYGYTF	TGTGCCAGCAGCTTTATATACCCGGTTAACTATGGCTACACCTTC
TRBJ2-1	TRBV19	NA	TRBD2	CASSGSGGPYNEQFF	TGTGCCAGTAGTGGAAGCGGGGGGCCCTACAATGAGCAGTTCTTC
TRBJ1-6	TRBV5-5	NA	NA	CASSYPSDSPLHF	TGTGCCAGCAGCTATCCTAGCGACTCACCCCTCCACTTT
TRBJ1-2	TRBV23-1	NA	TRBD1	CASSRDRGYGYTF	TGCGCCAGCAGCCGGGACAGGGGCTATGGCTACACCTTC
TRBJ1-1	TRBV25-1	NA	NA	CASTEAGPNTEAFF	TGTGCCAGCACAGAGGCAGGGCCGAACACTGAAGCTTTCTTT
TRBJ1-2	TRBV3-1/TRBV3-2	NA	NA	CASRQQGGGYTF	TGTGCCAGCAGACAACAGGGAGGAGGCTACACCTTC
TRBJ2-2	TRBV19	once	TRBD2	CASTSMGLAENTGELFF	TGTGCCAGTACCTCGATGGGACTAGCGGAGAACACCGGGGAGCTGTTTTTT
TRBJ2-7	TRBV7-9	NA	NA	CASSTSGQSYEQYF	TGTGCCAGCAGCACATCGGGACAATCCTACGAGCAGTACTTC